What follows are 18 T cell receptor beta chains derived from one specimen sequenced in a study of T cells after yellow fever vaccination. TCRdb analysed the 5' RACE reads with MiXCR anew, one entry per CDR3 protein. The table records 300,000 to 400,000 distinct CDR3 sequences, approximately 9% of them present only once. The sequencing here drew on PBMCs, taken on the day of the first yellow fever vaccination. The origin of the receptors is a man in his late teens or twenties who received the YFV17D yellow fever vaccine.

The J gene is TRBJ2-6, the V gene TRBV21-1; TRBD1 is taken as the D call from the table, unchecked against the DNA. TRBV21-1 is reported as a pseudogene. This CDR3 comprises 16 residues. Here the CDR3 reads CSSGGGGLSGANVLTF. The CDR3 DNA follows: TGTTCCAGCGGGGGTGGGGGTTTGTCTGGGGCCAACGTCCTGACTTTC.

There are a few counts of this clonotype. The chain uses TRBV20-1 and TRBJ2-7; TRBD2 is a possible D gene (5 bases). Germline lookup yields CDR1 DFQATT and CDR2 SNEGSKA (reference sequence). The CDR3 runs to 14 residues. The CDR3 spells CSARDPYPPYEQYF. Written as DNA, the CDR3 is TGCAGCGCACGGGATCCGTACCCACCCTACGAGCAGTACTTC.

There are a few counts of this clonotype. This sequence joins TRBV6-1 and TRBJ1-1; a possible D gene is TRBD1 (5 bases). In germline, CDR1 is MNHNS, CDR2 SASEGT. V was clipped by 6 bases and J by 3 bases, with 14 bases between them. The CDR3 is made up of 14 amino acids. The CDR3 sequence: CASSSGGDDTEAFF. As DNA, the CDR3 is TGTGCCAGCAGCTCGGGGGGGGACGACACTGAAGCTTTCTTT.

A few counts support this clonotype. The rearrangement joins TRBV7-2 to TRBJ2-3; D not resolved. V was trimmed by 5 bases and J by 4 bases, leaving 13 bases between them. The CDR3 spans 14 residues. CDR1 and CDR2 (germline): SGHTA, FQGNSA. The CDR3 DNA follows: TGTGCCAGCAGCCAGGAGCCAGGACCAGATACGCAGTATTTT. Translation: CASSQEPGPDTQYF.

In the case of this clonotype: An end of the junction does not agree with germline; a read error may underlie this. The chain employs TRBV6-5 and TRBJ1-1, with D hard to call. Germline values: CDR1 MNHEY, CDR2 SVGAGI. The CDR3 loop spans 11 amino acids. The CDR3 bases are TGTGCCAGCTCCCTGGGCACTGAAGATTTCTTT. Protein: CASSLGTEDFF.

J is TRBJ1-4 and V is TRBV27; TRBD1 matches 7 bases. V shed 5 bases and J 8 bases; nucleotides not matched to a gene: 20. This CDR3 spans 18 amino acids. The germline CDR1 and CDR2 sequences are MNHEY and SMNVEV (reference sequence). As DNA, the CDR3 is TGTGCCAGCAGTGTAAGCTCCTCGACAGGGTGGAGTGGAGAAAAACTGTTTTTT. Its protein product is CASSVSSSTGWSGEKLFF.

In this sample, this clonotype turned up many times. The gene calls are TRBV4-1 and TRBJ2-3; 7 bases are a match to TRBD1. Germline CDR1 reads MGHRA; CDR2 reads YSYEKL. The CDR3 spans 15 residues. The V gene end was trimmed by 4 bases and the J gene end by 4 bases; junction bases not matched to a gene: 8. DNA of the CDR3: TGCGCCAGCAGCCGTCCCGGGACAGTTTCAGATACGCAGTATTTT. Amino acid sequence: CASSRPGTVSDTQYF.

This clonotype was recorded many times. This chain connects TRBV20-1 to TRBJ2-1; 9 bases map to TRBD1. This CDR3 is 17 amino acids long. Per germline, CDR1 DFQATT and CDR2 SNEGSKA (reference sequence). The trim removed 1 base at V and 4 bases at J, leaving 11 bases unmatched. The CDR3 reads CSARGRAGTGMYNEQFF. CDR3 sequence (DNA): TGCAGTGCTAGAGGGAGGGCCGGGACAGGGATGTACAATGAGCAGTTCTTC.

This clonotype was found a few times. The chain recombines TRBV4-3 with TRBJ1-5; maybe TRBD1 (6 bases). The CDR3 consists of 15 residues. In germline, CDR1 is LGHNA, CDR2 YSLEER. The ends were cut back, 6 bases at V and 4 bases at J, with 16 bases in the middle. For the CDR3, the DNA is TGCGCCAGCAGACAGGGAATGGAATGGAATCAGCCCCAGCATTTT. It yields the protein CASRQGMEWNQPQHF.

This clonotype was detected only a few times. The chain links TRBV5-1 to TRBJ1-1; 7 positions agree with TRBD1. Germline loops: CDR1 SGHRS, CDR2 YFSETQ. The CDR3 consists of 13 residues. J was trimmed by 11 bases and V by 0 bases; bases with no gene match: 7. The CDR3 DNA reads as TGCGCCAGCAGCTTGGCACAGGGGCGGGACGCTTTCTTT. Amino acids: CASSLAQGRDAFF.

This clonotype was found many times. This chain joins TRBV7-2 and TRBJ2-3; 7 bases line up with TRBD1. The J segment lost 0 bases and the V segment lost 1 base, leaving 4 bases of the junction unmatched. This CDR3 is built from 16 residues. The germline CDR1 and CDR2 sequences are SGHTA and FQGNSA. The DNA of the CDR3 is TGTGCCAGCAGCTTAGTGGGACAGACTAGCACAGATACGCAGTATTTT. It codes for CASSLVGQTSTDTQYF. The full variable domain, rest sourced from reference TRBV7-2 and TRBJ2-3, is GAGVSQSPSNKVTEKGKDVELRCDPISGHTALYWYRQSLGQGLEFLIYFQGNSAPDKSGLPSDRFSAERTGGSVSTLTIQRTQQEDSAVYLCASSLVGQTSTDTQYFGPGTRLTVL.

This clonotype was detected many times. J is TRBJ2-7 and V is TRBV5-1; 8 bases map to TRBD1. CDR1 is SGHRS and CDR2 is YFSETQ in the germline V gene. CDR3 length: 17 residues. J lost 1 base, V lost 2 bases, and 11 bases had no gene match. The CDR3 DNA reads as TGCGCCAGCAGCTTTGGCCCACAGGGGGAAGGGTCCTACGAGCAGTACTTC. Protein product: CASSFGPQGEGSYEQYF.

The chain has TRBV5-1 and TRBJ1-3, with D unclear. There are 15 residues in the CDR3. Germline-derived CDR1 and CDR2 are SGHRS and YFSETQ. Deletions cut 0 bases from V and 0 bases from J, with 7 bases between. CDR3 amino acids: CASSLGVFSGNTIYF. In DNA, the CDR3 is TGCGCCAGCAGCTTGGGGGTCTTCTCTGGAAACACCATATATTTT.

This clonotype was counted ten times or more. The chain combines TRBV7-2 with TRBJ1-5, with D unclear. The CDR3 covers 13 residues. V was clipped by 5 bases and J by 3 bases, with 8 bases between them. The germline CDR1 and CDR2 sequences are SGHTA and FQGNSA. The CDR3 DNA is TGTGCCAGCAGCAAAGATCCCAATCAGCCCCAGCATTTT. Translation gives CASSKDPNQPQHF.

The chain carries TRBV5-4 and TRBJ2-2; the match to TRBD1 covers 9 bases. Trimming at V came to 9 bases and at J to 7 bases, leaving 19 bases not matched to a gene. Germline V gene data show CDR1 as SGHNT and CDR2 as YYREEE (reference sequence). The length of the CDR3 is 17 residues. CDR3 region: CATERGSGQGLVGELFF. The DNA for the CDR3 is TGTGCCACCGAGCGAGGGTCGGGACAGGGTTTAGTCGGGGAGCTGTTTTTT.

This clonotype was picked up a small number of times. The gene calls are TRBV2 and TRBJ2-7; the match to TRBD1 covers 9 bases. CDR3 length: 13 residues. Losses at the gene ends were 4 bases for V and 3 bases for J; bases not matched to a gene: 1. Per the germline V gene, CDR1 is SNHLY and CDR2 is FYNNEI. The CDR3 is CASSGDRDYEQYF. Written as DNA, the CDR3 is TGTGCCAGCAGTGGGGACAGGGACTACGAGCAGTACTTC. The variable domain in full, completed from reference TRBV2 and TRBJ2-7, reads EPEVTQTPSHQVTQMGQEVILRCVPISNHLYFYWYRQILGQKVEFLVSFYNNEISEKSEIFDDQFSVERPDGSNFTLKIRSTKLEDSAMYFCASSGDRDYEQYFGPGTRLTVT.

This clonotype was seen ten or more times. This chain links TRBV7-6 with TRBJ2-7; D perhaps matches TRBD1 (6 bases). CDR1 is SGHVS, CDR2 FNYEAQ, per germline. With 3 bases removed from V and 5 bases from J, the gap between germline ends came to 17 bases. There are 15 residues in the CDR3. CDR3 region: CASSFGTRPTNEQYF. CDR3 DNA sequence: TGTGCCAGCAGCTTCGGGACACGGCCTACCAACGAGCAGTACTTC.

This clonotype was counted ten times or more. The V and J genes are TRBV12-3 or TRBV12-4 and TRBJ1-2, with a tentative D call TRBD1 (5 bases). Trimming removed 2 bases at V and 4 bases at J, with 11 bases between. The CDR3 consists of 14 residues. The CDR3 region has the DNA TGTGCCAGCAGTTTACAGGGCTTTACCTATGGCTACACCTTC. This gives the protein CASSLQGFTYGYTF.